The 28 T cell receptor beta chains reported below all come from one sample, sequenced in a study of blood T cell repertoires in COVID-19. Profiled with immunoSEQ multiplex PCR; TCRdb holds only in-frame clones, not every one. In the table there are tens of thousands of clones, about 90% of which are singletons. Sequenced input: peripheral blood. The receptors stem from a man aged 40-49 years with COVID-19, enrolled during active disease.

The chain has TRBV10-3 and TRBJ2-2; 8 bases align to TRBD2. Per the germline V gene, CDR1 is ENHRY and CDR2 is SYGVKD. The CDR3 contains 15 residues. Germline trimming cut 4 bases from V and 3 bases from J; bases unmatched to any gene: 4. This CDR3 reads CAISGTSRDTGELFF. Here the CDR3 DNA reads TGTGCCATCAGTGGGACTAGCAGGGACACCGGGGAGCTGTTTTTT.

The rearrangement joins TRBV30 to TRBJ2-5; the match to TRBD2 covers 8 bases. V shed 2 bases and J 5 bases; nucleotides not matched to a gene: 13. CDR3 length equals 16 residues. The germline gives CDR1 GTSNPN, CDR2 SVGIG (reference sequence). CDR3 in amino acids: CAWSLYGGAEIETQYF. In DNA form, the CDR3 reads TGTGCCTGGAGTCTCTACGGGGGGGCCGAGATTGAGACCCAGTACTTC.

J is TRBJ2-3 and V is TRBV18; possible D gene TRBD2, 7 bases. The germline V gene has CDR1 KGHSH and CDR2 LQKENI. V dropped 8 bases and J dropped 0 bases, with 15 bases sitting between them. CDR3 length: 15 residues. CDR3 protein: CASRKGGGSTDTQYF. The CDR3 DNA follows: TGTGCCAGCCGGAAAGGGGGGGGCAGCACAGATACGCAGTATTTT. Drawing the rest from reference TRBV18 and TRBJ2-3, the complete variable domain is NAGVMQNPRHLVRRRGQEARLRCSPMKGHSHVYWYRQLPEEGLKFMVYLQKENIIDESGMPKERFSAEFPKEGPSILRIQQVVRGDSAAYFCASRKGGGSTDTQYFGPGTRLTVL.

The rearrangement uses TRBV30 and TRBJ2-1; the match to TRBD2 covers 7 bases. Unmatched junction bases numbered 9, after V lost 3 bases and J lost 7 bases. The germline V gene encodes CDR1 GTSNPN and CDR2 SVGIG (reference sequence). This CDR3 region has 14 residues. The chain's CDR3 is CAWSPGGDRNEQFF. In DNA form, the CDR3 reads TGTGCCTGGAGCCCTGGGGGGGACCGAAATGAGCAGTTCTTC. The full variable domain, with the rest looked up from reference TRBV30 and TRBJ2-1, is SQTIHQWPATLVQPVGSPLSLECTVEGTSNPNLYWYRQAAGRGLQLLFYSVGIGQISSEVPQNLSASRPQDRQFILSSKKLLLSDSGFYLCAWSPGGDRNEQFFGPGTRLTVL.

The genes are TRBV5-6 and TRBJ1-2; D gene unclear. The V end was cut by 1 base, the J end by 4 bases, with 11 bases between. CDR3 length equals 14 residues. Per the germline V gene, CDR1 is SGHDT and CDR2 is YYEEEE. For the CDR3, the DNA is TGTGCCAGCAGCTTGAGGCAGGTCGGCTATGGCTACACCTTC. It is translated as CASSLRQVGYGYTF.

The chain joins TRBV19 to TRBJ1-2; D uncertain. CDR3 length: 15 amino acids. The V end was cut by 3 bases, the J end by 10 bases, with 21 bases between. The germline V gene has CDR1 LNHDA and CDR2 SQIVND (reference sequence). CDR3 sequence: CASSIYRPAVNHYTF. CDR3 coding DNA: TGTGCCAGTAGTATTTATCGGCCCGCGGTAAATCACTACACCTTC.

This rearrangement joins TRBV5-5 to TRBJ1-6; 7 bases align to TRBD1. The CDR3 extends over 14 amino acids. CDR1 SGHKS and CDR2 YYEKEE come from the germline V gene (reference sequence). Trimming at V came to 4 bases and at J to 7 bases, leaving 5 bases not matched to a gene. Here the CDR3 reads CASSTGTVNSPLHF. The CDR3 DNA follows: TGTGCCAGCAGCACAGGGACAGTCAATTCACCCCTCCACTTT.

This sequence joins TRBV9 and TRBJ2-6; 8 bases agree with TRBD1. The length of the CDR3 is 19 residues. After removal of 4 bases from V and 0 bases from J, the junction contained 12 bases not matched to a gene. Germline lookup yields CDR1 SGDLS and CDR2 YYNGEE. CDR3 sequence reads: CASSRSLDREFSGANVLTF. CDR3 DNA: TGTGCCAGCAGCAGAAGCCTGGACAGGGAGTTCTCTGGGGCCAACGTCCTGACTTTC. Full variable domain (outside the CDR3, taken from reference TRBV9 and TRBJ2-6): DSGVTQTPKHLITATGQRVTLRCSPRSGDLSVYWYQQSLDQGLQFLIQYYNGEERAKGNILERFSAQQFPDLHSELNLSSLELGDSALYFCASSRSLDREFSGANVLTFGAGSRLTVL.

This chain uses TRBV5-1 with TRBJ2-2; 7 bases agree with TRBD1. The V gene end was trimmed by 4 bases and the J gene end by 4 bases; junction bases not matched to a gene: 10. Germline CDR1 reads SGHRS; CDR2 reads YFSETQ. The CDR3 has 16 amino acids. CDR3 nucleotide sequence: TGCGCCAGCAGCGAACAGGGGTCCGGTAGCACCGGGGAGCTGTTTTTT. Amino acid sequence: CASSEQGSGSTGELFF.

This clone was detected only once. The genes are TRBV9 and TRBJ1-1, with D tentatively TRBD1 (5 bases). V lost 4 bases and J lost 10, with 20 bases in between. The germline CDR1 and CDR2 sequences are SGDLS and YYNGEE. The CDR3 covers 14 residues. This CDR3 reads CASSPRGGGLGAFF. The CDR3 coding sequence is TGTGCCAGCAGCCCGCGGGGGGGAGGGCTGGGAGCTTTCTTT.

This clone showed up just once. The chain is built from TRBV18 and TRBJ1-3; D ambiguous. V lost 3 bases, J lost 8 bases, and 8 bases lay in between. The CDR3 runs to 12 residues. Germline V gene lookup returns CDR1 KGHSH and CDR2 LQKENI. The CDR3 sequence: CASSPGEDTIYF. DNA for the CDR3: TGTGCCAGCTCACCCGGGGAGGACACCATATATTTT.

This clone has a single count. The CDR3 DNA reads as TGCGCCAGCAGCCAAGGGTCCGGTTACACTGAAGCTTTCTTT. It encodes CASSQGSGYTEAFF. J is TRBJ1-1 and V is TRBV4-1; no reliable D call. The CDR3 totals 14 residues. From germline, CDR1 is MGHRA and CDR2 YSYEKL. The V end was cut by 1 base, the J end by 3 bases, with 9 bases between.

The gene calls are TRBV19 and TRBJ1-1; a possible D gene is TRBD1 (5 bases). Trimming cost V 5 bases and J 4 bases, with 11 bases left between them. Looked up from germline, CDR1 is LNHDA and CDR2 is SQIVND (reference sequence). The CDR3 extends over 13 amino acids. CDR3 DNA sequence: TGTGCCAGTAGTCTCCGACAGATCACTGAAGCTTTCTTT. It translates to CASSLRQITEAFF.

DNA for the CDR3: TGCAGTGCACCCGGGACAGGTGACTCTGGGGCCAACGTCCTGACTTTC. Residues: CSAPGTGDSGANVLTF. The chain uses TRBV29-1 and TRBJ2-6, with 8 bases lining up with TRBD1. This CDR3 is 16 amino acids long. CDR1 and CDR2 (germline): SQVTM, ANQGSEA.

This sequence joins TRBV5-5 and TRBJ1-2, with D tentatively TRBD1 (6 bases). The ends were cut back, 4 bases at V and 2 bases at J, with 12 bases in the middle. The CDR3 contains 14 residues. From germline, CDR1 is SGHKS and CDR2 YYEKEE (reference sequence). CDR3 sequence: CASSHYTGNYGYTF. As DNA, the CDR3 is TGTGCCAGCAGCCACTACACAGGGAACTATGGCTACACCTTC.

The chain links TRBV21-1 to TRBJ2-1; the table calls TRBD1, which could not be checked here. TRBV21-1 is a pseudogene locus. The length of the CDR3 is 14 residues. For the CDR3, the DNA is TGTGCCAGCAGCAACAGGGGCTCCTACAATGAGCAGTTCTTC. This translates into CASSNRGSYNEQFF.

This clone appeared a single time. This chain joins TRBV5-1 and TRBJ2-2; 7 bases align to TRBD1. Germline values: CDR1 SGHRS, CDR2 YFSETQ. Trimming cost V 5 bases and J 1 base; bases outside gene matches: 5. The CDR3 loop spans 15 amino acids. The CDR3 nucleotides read TGCGCCAGCAGTCCCGGGACAGAGAACACCGGGGAGCTGTTTTTT. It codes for CASSPGTENTGELFF.

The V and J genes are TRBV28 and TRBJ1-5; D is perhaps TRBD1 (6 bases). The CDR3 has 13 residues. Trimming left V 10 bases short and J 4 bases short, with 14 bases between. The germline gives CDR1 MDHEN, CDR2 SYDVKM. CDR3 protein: CATTDRLNQPQHF. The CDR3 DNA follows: TGTGCCACCACTGACAGGCTGAATCAGCCCCAGCATTTT.

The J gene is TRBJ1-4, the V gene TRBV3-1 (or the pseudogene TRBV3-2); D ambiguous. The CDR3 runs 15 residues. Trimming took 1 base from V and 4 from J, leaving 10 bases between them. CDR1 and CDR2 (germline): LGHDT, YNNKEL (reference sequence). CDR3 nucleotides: TGTGCCAGCAGCCAAGCTGGCAGGAATAATGAAAAACTGTTTTTT. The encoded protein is CASSQAGRNNEKLFF.

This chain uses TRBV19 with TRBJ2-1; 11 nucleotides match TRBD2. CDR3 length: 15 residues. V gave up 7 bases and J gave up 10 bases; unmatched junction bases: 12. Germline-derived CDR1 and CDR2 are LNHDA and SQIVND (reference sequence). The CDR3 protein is CASKGSGLAEGEQFF. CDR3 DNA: TGTGCCAGTAAGGGCTCGGGACTAGCGGAGGGGGAGCAGTTCTTC.

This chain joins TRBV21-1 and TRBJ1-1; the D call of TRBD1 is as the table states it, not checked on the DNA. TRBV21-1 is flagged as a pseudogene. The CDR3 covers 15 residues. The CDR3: CASSKTGGPNTEAFF. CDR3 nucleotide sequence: TGTGCCAGCAGCAAGACAGGGGGCCCCAACACTGAAGCTTTCTTT.

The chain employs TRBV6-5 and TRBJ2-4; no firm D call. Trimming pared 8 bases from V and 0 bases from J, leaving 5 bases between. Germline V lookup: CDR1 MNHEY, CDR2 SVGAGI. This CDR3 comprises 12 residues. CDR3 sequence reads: CASGPAKNIQYF. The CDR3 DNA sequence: TGTGCCAGCGGGCCAGCCAAAAACATTCAGTACTTC.

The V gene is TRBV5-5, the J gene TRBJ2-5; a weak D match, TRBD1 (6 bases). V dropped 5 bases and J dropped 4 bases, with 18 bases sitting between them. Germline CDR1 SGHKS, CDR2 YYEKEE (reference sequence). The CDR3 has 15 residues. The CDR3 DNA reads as TGTGCCAGCAGTCAGCCAGGGGTCCGAGGAGAGACCCAGTACTTC. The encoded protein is CASSQPGVRGETQYF.

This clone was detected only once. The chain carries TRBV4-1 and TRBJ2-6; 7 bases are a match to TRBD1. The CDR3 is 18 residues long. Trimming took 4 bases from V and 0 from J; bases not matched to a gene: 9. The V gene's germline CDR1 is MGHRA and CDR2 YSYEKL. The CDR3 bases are TGCGCCAGCAGCCCCCTGACAGGGCCCCTCTCTGGGGCCAACGTCCTGACTTTC. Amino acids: CASSPLTGPLSGANVLTF.

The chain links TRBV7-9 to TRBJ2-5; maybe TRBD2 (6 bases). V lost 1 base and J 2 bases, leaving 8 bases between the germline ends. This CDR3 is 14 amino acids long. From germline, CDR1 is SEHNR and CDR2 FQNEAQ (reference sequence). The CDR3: CASSLGGTQETQYF. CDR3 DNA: TGTGCCAGCAGCTTAGGGGGGACTCAAGAGACCCAGTACTTC. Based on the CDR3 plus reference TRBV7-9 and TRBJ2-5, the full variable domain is DTGVSQNPRHKITKRGQNVTFRCDPISEHNRLYWYRQTLGQGPEFLTYFQNEAQLEKSRLLSDRFSAERPKGSFSTLEIQRTEQGDSAMYLCASSLGGTQETQYFGPGTRLLVL.

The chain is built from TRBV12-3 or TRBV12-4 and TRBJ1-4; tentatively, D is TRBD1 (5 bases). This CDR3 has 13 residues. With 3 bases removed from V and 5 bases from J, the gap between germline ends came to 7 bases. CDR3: CASSLTENEKLFF. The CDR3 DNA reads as TGTGCCAGCAGTTTGACAGAAAATGAAAAACTGTTTTTT.

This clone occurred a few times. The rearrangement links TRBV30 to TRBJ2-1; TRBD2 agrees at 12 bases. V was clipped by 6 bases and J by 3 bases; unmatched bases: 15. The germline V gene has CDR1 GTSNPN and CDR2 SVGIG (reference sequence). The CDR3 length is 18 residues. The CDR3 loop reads CACKGTSGSPILYNEQFF. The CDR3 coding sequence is TGTGCCTGCAAAGGGACTAGCGGGTCCCCTATACTCTACAATGAGCAGTTCTTC.

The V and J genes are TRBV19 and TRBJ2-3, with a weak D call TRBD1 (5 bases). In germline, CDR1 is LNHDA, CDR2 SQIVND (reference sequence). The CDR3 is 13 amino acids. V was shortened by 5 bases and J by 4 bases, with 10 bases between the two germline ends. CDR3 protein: CASSGQGADTQYF. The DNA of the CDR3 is TGTGCCAGTAGTGGGCAGGGTGCAGATACGCAGTATTTT. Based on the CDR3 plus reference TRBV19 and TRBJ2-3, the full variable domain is DGGITQSPKYLFRKEGQNVTLSCEQNLNHDAMYWYRQDPGQGLRLIYYSQIVNDFQKGDIAEGYSVSREKKESFPLTVTSAQKNPTAFYLCASSGQGADTQYFGPGTRLTVL.